The present T cell receptor (beta chain) was sequenced within a study of T cell clusters in autoimmune cytopenias. By frequency, this clonotype is medium-sized. The antigen is unknown. The CDR3 contains 12 residues. Germline V gene data show CDR1 as SQVTM and CDR2 as ANQGSEA. Each sample's input was around 250 ng genomic DNA, some 38,000 genome equivalents. Whole-study results and caveats: No cluster-lack signature appeared between secondary cytopenia and chronic lymphocytic leukemia patients, apparently due to lymphoma masking. Physiological T cell clusters of healthy donors were apparently absent in primary autoimmune cytopenia patients.

TRB rearrangements were amplified by touch-down multiplex PCR with mixed TRB-A/B primers. TCRdb re-called the multiplex PCR reads and catalogs CDR3 proteins one per entry, DNA excluded. This table holds 3,500 to 5,000 distinct CDR3 sequences. What was sequenced was peripheral blood. This clonotype was obtained from a human donor with an autoimmune cytopenia or autoimmune hepatitis (not recorded which). This sequence joins TRBV29-1 and TRBJ2-7; the TRBD2 assignment by TCRdb is unverifiable without DNA. CDR3 amino acids: CSVEGGGYEQYF.